One sample yielded the 26 T cell receptor beta chains listed below, sequenced in a study of shared clonotypes between healthy human individuals. Libraries were prepared by immunoSEQ multiplex PCR; TCRdb keeps only in-frame clonotypes and omits some of them. The sample carries about a million clones, 65% to 80% recorded once. The sequencing input was memory CD4+ T cells sorted from blood. Subset denoted: CD45RA-negative fraction. These receptors were collected from a man younger than 35 in good health.

This chain uses TRBV5-1 with TRBJ2-1; D not certain. Per the germline V gene, CDR1 is SGHRS and CDR2 is YFSETQ. The CDR3 is made up of 12 amino acids. Trimming removed 4 bases at V and 2 bases at J, with 4 bases between. CDR3 in DNA: TGCGCCAGCAGCCACACCTACAATGAGCAGTTCTTC. Encoded protein: CASSHTYNEQFF.

CDR3 residues: CASSLGGTSGTRTDTQYF. The CDR3 DNA is TGTGCCAGCAGCTTGGGAGGGACTAGCGGGACTCGCACAGATACGCAGTATTTT. The chain carries TRBV5-4 and TRBJ2-3, with 13 bases fitting TRBD2. Germline CDR1 SGHNT, CDR2 YYREEE (reference sequence). The CDR3 contains 18 residues. V dropped 0 bases and J dropped 1; count of bases not matched to a gene: 5.

This clone was observed a few times. The chain is built from TRBV7-2 and TRBJ1-2; D remains unclear. CDR1 SGHTA and CDR2 FQGNSA come from the germline V gene. The CDR3 is 12 amino acids. V dropped 3 bases and J dropped 5 bases, with 7 bases sitting between them. The CDR3 region has the DNA TGTGCCAGCAGCTTCGTCAATTATGGCTACACCTTC. This encodes CASSFVNYGYTF.

V gene TRBV7-8 combines with J gene TRBJ1-2, with D uncertain. Germline V CDR1 and CDR2: SGHVS, FQNEAQ. CDR3 size: 13 residues. Trimming cost V 3 bases and J 2 bases, with 7 bases left between them. CDR3: CASSLTDNYGYTF. CDR3 coding DNA: TGTGCCAGCAGCTTGACGGACAACTATGGCTACACCTTC.

Worth noting for this clone: One end of the junction varies from germline; a read error may be responsible. The rearrangement joins TRBV19 to TRBJ1-2; D uncertain. The CDR3 has 13 amino acids. The germline gives CDR1 LNHDA, CDR2 SQIVND (reference sequence). The DNA for the CDR3 is TGTGCCAGTAGCATAGCTACGAACTATGGCTACACCTTC. It is translated as CASSIATNYGYTF.

The J gene is TRBJ2-5, the V gene TRBV15; no clear D gene. The CDR3 is 14 residues long. Germline-derived CDR1 and CDR2 are LNHNV and YYDKDF (reference sequence). The ends were cut back, 0 bases at V and 1 base at J, with 6 bases in the middle. CDR3 residues: CATSRDNGQETQYF. CDR3 nucleotides: TGTGCCACCAGCAGAGATAACGGCCAAGAGACCCAGTACTTC.

Regarding this clone: A much larger clone differs by one base, so this may be a read error. Different DNA sequences within this sample yield the same CDR3. The chain employs TRBV7-2 and TRBJ2-1, with 11 bases that match TRBD2. CDR1 and CDR2 from the germline V gene are SGHTA and FQGNSA. This CDR3 region has 15 residues. Trimming removed 1 base from V and 4 bases from J; junction bases left unmatched: 0. The CDR3 bases are TGTGCCAGCAGCTTAGGACTAGCGGGGTACAATGAGCAGTTCTTC. It translates to CASSLGLAGYNEQFF.

This clone has more than one count but fewer than ten. The V call is TRBV4-1, the J call TRBJ1-1; no clear D gene. The V gene lost 0 bases and the J gene lost 4 bases, with 12 bases spanning the gap. Germline V gives CDR1 MGHRA, CDR2 YSYEKL. This CDR3 contains 15 residues. CDR3 sequence: CASSQDPVGFTEAFF. CDR3 nucleotides: TGCGCCAGCAGCCAAGATCCGGTTGGGTTCACTGAAGCTTTCTTT.

The CDR3 here is CSVPPSGLAYTDTQYF. The CDR3 DNA is TGCAGCGTTCCTCCCTCCGGGCTCGCCTACACAGATACGCAGTATTTT. This chain uses TRBV29-1 with TRBJ2-3; D is undetermined. The CDR3 length is 16 residues. V was shortened by 5 bases and J by 2 bases, with 20 bases between the two germline ends. CDR1 and CDR2 from the germline V gene are SQVTM and ANQGSEA.

The chain links TRBV20-1 to TRBJ1-2, with D unclear. Deletions cut 1 base from V and 4 bases from J, with 4 bases between. The CDR3 is 11 amino acids. Germline CDR1 DFQATT, CDR2 SNEGSKA (reference sequence). This chain's CDR3 is CSARGRYGYTF. CDR3 nucleotide sequence: TGCAGTGCTAGAGGTCGCTATGGCTACACCTTC.

This clone was observed a few times. The rearrangement links TRBV18 to TRBJ1-2; D remains ambiguous. Per germline, CDR1 KGHSH and CDR2 LQKENI. Trimming stripped 3 bases from V and 8 bases from J, with 13 bases between. The CDR3 is 13 residues long. CDR3 nucleotides: TGTGCCAGCTCACCGTGGACTGCTTGGGGCTACACCTTC. Amino acid sequence: CASSPWTAWGYTF.

This clone was seen once. The chain couples TRBV2 to TRBJ2-3; TRBD2 agrees at 12 bases. Unmatched junction bases numbered 10, after V lost 10 bases and J lost 5 bases. CDR1 and CDR2 from the germline V gene are SNHLY and FYNNEI. This CDR3 has 15 amino acids. The CDR3 spells CATAVWGLAGDTQYF. CDR3 coding DNA: TGTGCCACGGCCGTTTGGGGACTAGCGGGAGATACGCAGTATTTT.

V is TRBV11-2 and J is TRBJ1-1; D is ambiguous. The germline gives CDR1 SGHAT, CDR2 FQNNGV. V lost 1 base to trimming and J lost 5 bases, with 8 bases between them. The CDR3 has 13 amino acids. CDR3 sequence: CASSLVGATEAFF. The CDR3 DNA is TGTGCCAGCAGCTTAGTTGGTGCTACTGAAGCTTTCTTT.

This chain connects TRBV7-2 to TRBJ2-1; 8 bases are shared with TRBD2. CDR1 SGHTA and CDR2 FQGNSA come from the germline V gene. V dropped 1 base and J dropped 6; count of bases not matched to a gene: 11. The CDR3 length is 17 residues. This CDR3 is CASSLVGLAGKRNEQFF. The CDR3 DNA is TGTGCCAGCAGCTTAGTTGGTTTAGCGGGAAAACGCAATGAGCAGTTCTTC.

Comments on this clone: At the DNA level, this CDR3 is encoded by other sequences in the same sample as well. CDR3 sequence (DNA): TGTGCCAGCAGCGTCCGGGACAGCCTCTACAATGAGCAGTTCTTC. This encodes CASSVRDSLYNEQFF. J is TRBJ2-1 and V is TRBV9; TRBD1 matches 7 bases. Per the germline V gene, CDR1 is SGDLS and CDR2 is YYNGEE. Trimming at V came to 2 bases and at J to 3 bases, leaving 5 bases not matched to a gene. This CDR3 contains 15 residues.

V gene TRBV10-3 combines with J gene TRBJ2-2, with D possibly being TRBD2 (6 bases). Deletions cut 6 bases from V and 7 bases from J, with 15 bases between. The CDR3 length is 14 residues. The germline V gene has CDR1 ENHRY and CDR2 SYGVKD. CDR3: CAISPGTSGGELFF. CDR3 nucleotide sequence: TGTGCCATCAGCCCCGGGACTTCAGGCGGGGAGCTGTTTTTT.

The chain is built from TRBV15 and TRBJ2-5; 7 nucleotides match TRBD2. V lost 0 bases to trimming and J lost 5 bases; unmatched junction nucleotides: 12. The V gene's germline CDR1 is LNHNV and CDR2 YYDKDF (reference sequence). This CDR3 region has 17 residues. The chain's CDR3 is CATSRDSMFGGGETQYF. The CDR3 DNA follows: TGTGCCACCAGCAGAGATTCAATGTTTGGCGGGGGTGAGACCCAGTACTTC.

The rearrangement uses TRBV19 and TRBJ2-7; 14 positions agree with TRBD2. V shed 8 bases and J 2 bases; nucleotides not matched to a gene: 5. The CDR3 contains 15 residues. Germline CDR1 is LNHDA and CDR2 is SQIVND (reference sequence). DNA for the CDR3: TGTGCCAGTGGGGGACTAGCGGGGGACGCCTACGAGCAGTACTTC. This translates into CASGGLAGDAYEQYF.

The rearrangement links TRBV7-9 to TRBJ1-1; D is unresolved. The V end lost 1 base, the J end lost 3 bases, and 9 bases lay between the germline ends. This CDR3 is 14 amino acids long. CDR1 and CDR2 (germline): SEHNR, FQNEAQ (reference sequence). CDR3 amino acids: CASSLGAQDTEAFF. DNA for the CDR3: TGTGCCAGCAGCTTAGGGGCGCAGGACACTGAAGCTTTCTTT.

The CDR3 spells CASSRVTSGKETQYF. Here the CDR3 DNA reads TGTGCCAGCAGCCGGGTGACTAGCGGGAAAGAGACCCAGTACTTC. V and J are TRBV14 and TRBJ2-5, with 11 bases identical to TRBD2. V shed 4 bases and J 3 bases; nucleotides not matched to a gene: 4. Looked up from germline, CDR1 is SGHDN and CDR2 is FVKESK. The CDR3 loop spans 15 amino acids.

V is TRBV7-2 and J is TRBJ1-3; 8 bases are shared with TRBD1. This CDR3 is 14 amino acids long. CDR1 is SGHTA, CDR2 FQGNSA, per germline. V was pared by 5 bases and J by 3 bases, with 3 bases of the junction left unmatched. Here the CDR3 reads CASSPDRVGNTIYF. CDR3 DNA: TGTGCCAGCAGCCCGGACAGGGTTGGAAACACCATATATTTT. The entire variable domain, with the rest obtained from reference TRBV7-2 and TRBJ1-3, is as follows: GAGVSQSPSNKVTEKGKDVELRCDPISGHTALYWYRQSLGQGLEFLIYFQGNSAPDKSGLPSDRFSAERTGGSVSTLTIQRTQQEDSAVYLCASSPDRVGNTIYFGEGSWLTVV.

This clone was seen only a few times. The chain is built from TRBV10-3 and TRBJ1-1; D unclear. The V end lost 4 bases, the J end lost 4 bases, and 13 bases lay between the germline ends. The CDR3 is made up of 14 amino acids. CDR1 is ENHRY, CDR2 SYGVKD, per germline. CDR3 coding DNA: TGTGCCATCAGTGGTGGTCAGAAAGTCACTGAAGCTTTCTTT. It specifies CAISGGQKVTEAFF.

In its sample, this clone was seen a few times. This rearrangement joins TRBV6-5 to TRBJ2-7; the match to TRBD2 covers 8 bases. The CDR3 consists of 15 residues. The trim removed 8 bases at V and 0 bases at J, leaving 9 bases unmatched. Looked up from germline, CDR1 is MNHEY and CDR2 is SVGAGI. CDR3 DNA: TGTGCCAGCGCTCCTTTAGCGGGAAACTCCTACGAGCAGTACTTC. Protein product: CASAPLAGNSYEQYF.

The gene calls are TRBV6-5 and TRBJ2-7; 15 bases agree with TRBD2. Germline V CDR1 and CDR2: MNHEY, SVGAGI. V dropped 6 bases and J dropped 7; count of bases not matched to a gene: 4. This CDR3 region has 14 residues. The CDR3, as DNA: TGTGCCAGCAGGGACGGGACTAGCGGGAGGGAGCAGTACTTC. This sequence encodes CASRDGTSGREQYF.

V is TRBV30 and J is TRBJ2-3, with 10 bases aligning to TRBD2. This CDR3 comprises 18 residues. Germline CDR1 is GTSNPN and CDR2 is SVGIG (reference sequence). The V segment lost 0 bases and the J segment 3 bases; nucleotides outside the gene matches: 12. The DNA of the CDR3 is TGTGCCTGGAGTGTACGCGTCGTTCTAGCGGGAGTAACAGATACGCAGTATTTT. Residues: CAWSVRVVLAGVTDTQYF.

This rearrangement joins TRBV18 to TRBJ2-3; D remains unclear. The CDR3 extends over 13 amino acids. The germline V gene encodes CDR1 KGHSH and CDR2 LQKENI. The germline V and J ends were trimmed by 5 bases and 0 bases, with 6 bases remaining between them. DNA of the CDR3: TGTGCCAGCTCAACGTCTAGCACAGATACGCAGTATTTT. Its protein product is CASSTSSTDTQYF.